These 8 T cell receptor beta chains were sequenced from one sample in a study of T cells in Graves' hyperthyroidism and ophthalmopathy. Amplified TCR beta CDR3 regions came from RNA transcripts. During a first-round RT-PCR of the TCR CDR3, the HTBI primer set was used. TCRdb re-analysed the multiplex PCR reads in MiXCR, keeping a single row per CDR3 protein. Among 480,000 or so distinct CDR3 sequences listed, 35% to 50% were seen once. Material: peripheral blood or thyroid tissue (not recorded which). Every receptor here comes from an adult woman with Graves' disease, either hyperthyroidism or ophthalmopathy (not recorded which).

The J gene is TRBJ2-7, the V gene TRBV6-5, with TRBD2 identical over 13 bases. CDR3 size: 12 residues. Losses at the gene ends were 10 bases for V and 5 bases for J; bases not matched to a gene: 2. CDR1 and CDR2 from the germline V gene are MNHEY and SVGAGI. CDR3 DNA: TGTGCCACCGGGACTAGCGGGAACGAGCAGTACTTC. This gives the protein CATGTSGNEQYF.

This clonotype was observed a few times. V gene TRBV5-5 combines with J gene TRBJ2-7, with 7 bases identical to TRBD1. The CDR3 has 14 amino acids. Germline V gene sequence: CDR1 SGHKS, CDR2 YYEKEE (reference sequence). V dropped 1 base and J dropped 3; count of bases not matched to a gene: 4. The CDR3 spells CASSLPTGVYEQYF. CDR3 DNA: TGTGCCAGCAGCTTGCCCACAGGGGTCTACGAGCAGTACTTC. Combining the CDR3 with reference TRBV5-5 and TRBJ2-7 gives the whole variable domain DAGVTQSPTHLIKTRGQQVTLRCSPISGHKSVSWYQQVLGQGPQFIFQYYEKEERGRGNFPDRFSARQFPNYSSELNVNALLLGDSALYLCASSLPTGVYEQYFGPGTRLTVT.

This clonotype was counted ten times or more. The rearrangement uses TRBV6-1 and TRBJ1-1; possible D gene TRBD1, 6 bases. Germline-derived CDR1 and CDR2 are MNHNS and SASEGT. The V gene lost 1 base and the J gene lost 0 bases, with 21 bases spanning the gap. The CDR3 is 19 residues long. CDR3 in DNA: TGTGCCAGCAGTGAAGAAGAAGGGGGGGGTTGGTGGGTGAACACTGAAGCTTTCTTT. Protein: CASSEEEGGGWWVNTEAFF.

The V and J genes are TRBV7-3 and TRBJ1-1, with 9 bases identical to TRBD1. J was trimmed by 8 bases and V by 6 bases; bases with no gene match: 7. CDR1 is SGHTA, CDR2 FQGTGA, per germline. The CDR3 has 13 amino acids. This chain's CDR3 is CASSGDREAEAFF. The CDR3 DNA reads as TGTGCCAGCAGTGGGGACAGGGAGGCGGAAGCTTTCTTT.

The CDR3 region is CASSSSGDEQFF. CDR3 nucleotides: TGTGCCAGCTCCTCTTCTGGCGATGAGCAGTTCTTC. The chain employs TRBV7-8 and TRBJ2-1; D uncertain. The CDR3 sequence is 12 residues long. Germline V gives CDR1 SGHVS, CDR2 FQNEAQ. Trimming pared 8 bases from V and 8 bases from J, leaving 13 bases between.

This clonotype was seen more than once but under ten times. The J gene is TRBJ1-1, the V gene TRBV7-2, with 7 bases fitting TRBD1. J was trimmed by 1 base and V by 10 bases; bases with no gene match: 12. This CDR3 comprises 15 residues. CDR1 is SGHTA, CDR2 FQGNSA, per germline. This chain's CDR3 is CATRQGRARNTEAFF. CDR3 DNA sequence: TGTGCCACGAGACAGGGCAGGGCACGGAACACTGAAGCTTTCTTT.

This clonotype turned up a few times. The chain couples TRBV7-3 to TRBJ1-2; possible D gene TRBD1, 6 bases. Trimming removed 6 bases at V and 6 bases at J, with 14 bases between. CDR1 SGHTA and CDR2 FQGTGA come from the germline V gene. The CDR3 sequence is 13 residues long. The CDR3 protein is CASSLNRDDGYTF. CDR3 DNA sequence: TGTGCCAGCAGTCTCAACAGGGACGATGGCTACACCTTC.

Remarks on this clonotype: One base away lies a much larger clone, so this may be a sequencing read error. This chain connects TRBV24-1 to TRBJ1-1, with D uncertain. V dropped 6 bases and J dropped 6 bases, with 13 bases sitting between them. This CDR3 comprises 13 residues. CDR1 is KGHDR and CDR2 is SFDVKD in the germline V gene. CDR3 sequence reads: CATSSEMVAEAFF. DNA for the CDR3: TGTGCCACCAGTTCAGAAATGGTCGCTGAAGCTTTCTTT.